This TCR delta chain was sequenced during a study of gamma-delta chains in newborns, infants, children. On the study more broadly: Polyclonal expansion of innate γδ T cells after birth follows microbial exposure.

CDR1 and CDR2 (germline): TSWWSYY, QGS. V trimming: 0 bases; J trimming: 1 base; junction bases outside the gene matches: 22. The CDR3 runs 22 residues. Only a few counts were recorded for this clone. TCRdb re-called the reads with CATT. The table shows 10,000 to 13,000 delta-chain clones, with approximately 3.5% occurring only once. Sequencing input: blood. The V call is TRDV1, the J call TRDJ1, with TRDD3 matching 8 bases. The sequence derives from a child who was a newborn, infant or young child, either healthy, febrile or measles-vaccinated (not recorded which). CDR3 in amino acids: CALGELIPVWGTPLTVTDKLIF. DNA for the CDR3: TGTGCTCTTGGGGAACTGATTCCCGTCTGGGGGACGCCACTGACCGTCACCGATAAACTCATCTTT.